Following are 3 T cell receptor beta chains from one sample sequenced in a study of cytomegalovirus exposure and HLA in healthy donors. PCR amplification relied on 60 Vbeta primers (plus 13 Jbeta primers). TCRdb's copy holds only in-frame clones and misses some; the assay was immunoSEQ multiplex PCR. Of roughly 130,000 clones listed, 80% are singletons. Sequencing used PBMCs. These receptors came from a man in his forties in good health and CMV-seronegative.

CDR3 sequence (DNA): TGTGCCAGCAGGCGTCAGGTTGGCTACACCTTC. Amino acids: CASRRQVGYTF. The rearrangement joins TRBV11-2 to TRBJ1-2; no clear D gene. V lost 6 bases and J lost 7, with 9 bases in between. The V gene's germline CDR1 is SGHAT and CDR2 FQNNGV. The CDR3 loop spans 11 amino acids.

V usage is TRBV6-5 and J usage is TRBJ1-2; the match to TRBD1 covers 8 bases. CDR1 is MNHEY and CDR2 is SVGAGI in the germline V gene. The CDR3 is 14 amino acids. J lost 8 bases, V lost 5 bases, and 10 bases had no gene match. CDR3: CASSQDRVGDGYTF. The CDR3 bases are TGTGCCAGCAGTCAGGACAGGGTGGGTGACGGCTACACCTTC.

This chain links TRBV5-1 with TRBJ2-1; D is perhaps TRBD1 (6 bases). CDR3 size: 15 residues. V was shortened by 4 bases and J by 0 bases, with 11 bases between the two germline ends. Germline CDR1 is SGHRS and CDR2 is YFSETQ. The CDR3 spells CASSPTDSSYNEQFF. In DNA form, the CDR3 reads TGCGCCAGCAGCCCGACGGACAGCTCCTACAATGAGCAGTTCTTC.